Following are 3 T cell receptor beta chains from one sample sequenced in a study of blood T cells in healthy people across ages. A second PCR, run for roughly 7 to 12 cycles, used a sample-barcoded 5' primer plus a J-beta primer mix. TCRdb ran MiXCR on the 5' RACE reads and lists one entry per CDR3 protein. The data hold over 1,500,000 distinct CDR3 sequences, with 49% observed a single time. Sequencing was performed on blood. The origin of the receptors is a woman aged 40 to 55 in good health.

V is TRBV5-1 and J is TRBJ2-7; 7 bases align to TRBD1. The V and J ends lost 0 bases and 5 bases, in that order; junction bases with no gene match: 5. The V gene's germline CDR1 is SGHRS and CDR2 YFSETQ. The CDR3 contains 14 residues. The CDR3 region has the DNA TGCGCCAGCAGCTTGGCCGACAGGGCCCACGAGCAGTACTTC. It translates to CASSLADRAHEQYF.

The rearrangement uses TRBV2 and TRBJ2-1; 7 positions agree with TRBD2. Trimming at V came to 11 bases and at J to 9 bases, leaving 16 bases not matched to a gene. Germline assignment: CDR1 SNHLY and CDR2 FYNNEI. This CDR3 has 14 amino acids. This chain's CDR3 is CAGRAGAGTSEQFF. The CDR3 DNA is TGTGCCGGGAGGGCGGGAGCAGGTACAAGTGAGCAGTTCTTC.

V is TRBV20-1 and J is TRBJ2-5; D is possibly TRBD1 (8 bases). Judging by the DNA end, TRBJ2-7 fits better; the J call may be wrong. The CDR3 is 12 residues long. Germline V gene data show CDR1 as DFQATT and CDR2 as SNEGSKA (reference sequence). CDR3 in DNA: TGCAGTGCAAACAGGGGGGGCGGCGAGCAGTACTTC. Translated: CSANRGGGEQYF.